This TCR beta chain was identified in a study of T cells in tuberculosis. About this clone: Its antigen is currently unknown.

CDR1 and CDR2 (germline): SGHTA, FQGNSA. The CDR3 loop spans 13 amino acids. V shed 2 bases and J shed 0 bases, with 3 bases lying between them. The protocol was immunoSEQ multiplex PCR, while the TCRdb copy is restricted to in-frame clones and leaves out a portion. Among around 35,000 clones listed, 80% to 95% were seen once. Study-level findings and limits: Cases with active tuberculosis were adults, while controls were adolescents. The TCR-beta difference was not significant; alpha differences partly reflected length.

This sample's time point: new active TB diagnosis, blood taken before or within 7 days of starting treatment. Unsorted cryopreserved PBMC were sequenced, averaging around 99,000 T cells per clinical donor. The sequence derives from an adult with tuberculosis. This chain uses TRBV7-2 with TRBJ2-3, with unresolved D. The sample consisted of PBMCs, taken at tuberculosis diagnosis. In DNA, the CDR3 is TGTGCCAGCAGCTTAATAAGCACAGATACGCAGTATTTT. This translates into CASSLISTDTQYF.